This entry is about one TCR beta chain. What it binds is not known. Treatment indicated: roughly nine-day PBMC culture with coronavirus spike peptide pools or control peptides (ViraFEST assay). Sequencing of DNA taken from cultured CD4+ T cells relied on the Oncomine TCR Beta short-read assay. TCRdb recomputed calls from the PCR reads with MiXCR, one row per CDR3 protein. The sample gives fewer than 5,000 distinct CDR3 sequences, more than 75% of which show up once; around 49% is in the top ten. CDR1 and CDR2 from the germline V gene are MGHDK and SYGVNS. Trimming took 3 bases from V and 3 from J, leaving 0 bases between them. The CDR3 extends over 12 amino acids. The sample comes from a study of vaccination and CD4 T cells after COVID-19. At the level of the study: Investigators drew the post-COVID samples a median around 96 days after diagnosis, with a range of 35 to 161. Regarding the study as a whole: Median numbers of SARS-CoV-2-reactive clonotypes increased from approximately 21 to 40 (not a significant change).

The chain links TRBV25-1 to TRBJ1-6; D not certain. The sequenced material came from CD4+ T cells from blood, cultured in vitro. The sequence was obtained from a human donor who had recovered from COVID-19. The DNA of the CDR3 is TGTGCCAGCAGTGACTATAATTCACCCCTCCACTTT. It encodes CASSDYNSPLHF.